What follows are 16 T cell receptor beta chains derived from one specimen sequenced in a study of T cells in localized non-small cell lung cancer. The table came from immunoSEQ multiplex PCR; TCRdb's copy has only in-frame clones and leaves some out. This sample yields approximately 67,000 clones, of which 84% are seen a single time; roughly 14% belongs to the top ten. The material sequenced was peripheral blood, taken before any cancer treatment. The source of these receptors is a female donor over 55 with stage I lung adenocarcinoma.

The chain carries TRBV19 and TRBJ2-2; TRBD2 matches 7 bases. V was pared by 3 bases and J by 4 bases, with 5 bases of the junction left unmatched. The CDR3 loop spans 15 amino acids. Germline CDR1 reads LNHDA; CDR2 reads SQIVND (reference sequence). The CDR3 sequence is CASSMVGGATGELFF. CDR3 DNA: TGTGCCAGTAGTATGGTGGGAGGGGCCACCGGGGAGCTGTTTTTT.

The chain employs TRBV5-1 and TRBJ1-2; D remains unclear. The CDR3 loop spans 15 amino acids. Germline CDR1 SGHRS, CDR2 YFSETQ. V lost 1 base and J lost 3, with 13 bases in between. CDR3 in DNA: TGCGCCAGCAGCTTGAATTTTCAGGAAGACTATGGCTACACCTTC. The encoded protein is CASSLNFQEDYGYTF.

The chain couples TRBV11-3 to TRBJ2-5, with D perhaps TRBD1 or TRBD2 (5 bases each). The V end lost 5 bases, the J end lost 5 bases, and 12 bases lay between the germline ends. Germline V gene sequence: CDR1 SGHNT, CDR2 YENEEA. This CDR3 comprises 13 residues. The CDR3: CASSPGRGETQYF. The CDR3 DNA reads TGTGCCAGCAGCCCGGGACGTGGGGAGACCCAGTACTTC.

V usage is TRBV27 and J usage is TRBJ1-4, with unresolved D. CDR1 is MNHEY and CDR2 is SMNVEV in the germline V gene (reference sequence). Trimming cost V 2 bases and J 8 bases, with 9 bases left between them. This CDR3 has 13 residues. CDR3 region: CASSLVRGEKLFF. In nucleotides, the CDR3 is TGTGCCAGCAGTTTAGTCCGCGGGGAAAAACTGTTTTTT.

The chain employs TRBV21-1 and TRBJ1-5; the table's D call, TRBD1, has no DNA check behind it. TRBV21-1 is a recognized pseudogene. CDR3 length: 17 amino acids. In DNA, the CDR3 is TGTGCCAGCAGCAAAGTGATCAGTAGGACAGGGGGTCAGCCCCAGCATTTT. Protein sequence: CASSKVISRTGGQPQHF.

The J gene is TRBJ2-1, the V gene TRBV4-2; 11 nucleotides line up with TRBD2. The germline gives CDR1 LGHNA, CDR2 YNFKEQ. CDR3 length: 13 amino acids. V was clipped by 5 bases and J by 9 bases; unmatched bases: 3. The CDR3 coding sequence is TGTGCCAGCAGCTACGGACTAGCGGGTGAGCAGTTCTTC. Encoded protein: CASSYGLAGEQFF.

The chain has TRBV19 and TRBJ2-2; TRBD1 matches at 8 bases. The germline CDR1 and CDR2 sequences are LNHDA and SQIVND (reference sequence). Unmatched junction bases numbered 10, after V lost 0 bases and J lost 4 bases. The CDR3 consists of 18 residues. In DNA form, the CDR3 reads TGTGCCAGTAGTATAGATCTTAAGGACAGGGTAATCACCGGGGAGCTGTTTTTT. Protein: CASSIDLKDRVITGELFF.

V gene TRBV30 combines with J gene TRBJ2-7, with 7 nucleotides matching TRBD1. CDR1 is GTSNPN and CDR2 is SVGIG in the germline V gene (reference sequence). This CDR3 comprises 13 residues. With V trimmed by 4 bases and J by 6 bases, 9 bases remained unmatched. The CDR3 reads CAWNPGTAGEQYF. The DNA for the CDR3 is TGTGCCTGGAACCCCGGGACAGCAGGCGAGCAGTACTTC.

The genes are TRBV11-2 and TRBJ1-3; 8 bases map to TRBD1. The CDR3 runs 15 residues. CDR1 SGHAT and CDR2 FQNNGV come from the germline V gene. The V gene end was trimmed by 5 bases and the J gene end by 4 bases; junction bases not matched to a gene: 7. The CDR3 sequence: CASSPPGTGGNTIYF. CDR3 coding DNA: TGTGCCAGCAGCCCCCCCGGGACAGGCGGAAACACCATATATTTT.

The chain has TRBV6-1 and TRBJ1-2; perhaps TRBD1 as D (5 bases). Germline V lookup: CDR1 MNHNS, CDR2 SASEGT. V lost 7 bases, J lost 7 bases, and 22 bases lay in between. This CDR3 comprises 15 residues. The CDR3 reads CASTPQWLAGSGYTF. The CDR3 DNA sequence: TGTGCCAGCACCCCCCAGTGGTTGGCAGGGAGTGGCTACACCTTC.

The V call is TRBV6-6, the J call TRBJ2-1; the D is unclear. The germline V gene has CDR1 MNHNY and CDR2 SVGAGI (reference sequence). This CDR3 is 11 amino acids long. The V end lost 6 bases, the J end lost 8 bases, and 8 bases lay between the germline ends. CDR3 in DNA: TGTGCCAGCAGCCTTAAGGATGAGCAGTTCTTC. Protein: CASSLKDEQFF.

The chain has TRBV29-1 and TRBJ2-1, with TRBD2 identical over 12 bases. The germline V gene has CDR1 SQVTM and CDR2 ANQGSEA. This CDR3 comprises 17 residues. The trim removed 0 bases at V and 9 bases at J, leaving 12 bases unmatched. The CDR3 DNA sequence: TGCAGCGTTGAAGATAAGACTAGCGGGAGAGTAGGAGGTGAGCAGTTCTTC. Protein product: CSVEDKTSGRVGGEQFF.

This clone has only a few counts. V gene TRBV6-5 combines with J gene TRBJ1-5; D remains ambiguous. Germline V CDR1 and CDR2: MNHEY, SVGAGI. CDR3 length: 12 residues. V lost 2 bases, J lost 6 bases, and 5 bases lay in between. In DNA form, the CDR3 reads TGTGCCAGCAGTTACCCGGGTCAGCCCCAGCATTTT. Translation: CASSYPGQPQHF.

This chain uses TRBV18 with TRBJ2-7, with 13 bases fitting TRBD2. The CDR3 contains 15 residues. V lost 5 bases, J lost 4 bases, and 5 bases stayed unmatched. Germline V gene data show CDR1 as KGHSH and CDR2 as LQKENI. CDR3 DNA: TGTGCCAGCTCATCACTACTAGCGGGAGGGTACGAGCAGTACTTC. The encoded protein is CASSSLLAGGYEQYF. The full variable domain, in which reference TRBV18 and TRBJ2-7 provide the parts outside the CDR3, is NAGVMQNPRHLVRRRGQEARLRCSPMKGHSHVYWYRQLPEEGLKFMVYLQKENIIDESGMPKERFSAEFPKEGPSILRIQQVVRGDSAAYFCASSSLLAGGYEQYFGPGTRLTVT.

The rearrangement uses TRBV18 and TRBJ2-7; TRBD1 matches 10 bases. Germline V gene lookup returns CDR1 KGHSH and CDR2 LQKENI. The V gene end was trimmed by 6 bases and the J gene end by 5 bases; junction bases not matched to a gene: 13. The CDR3 runs to 16 residues. The CDR3 region is CASSSHPGQGYNEQYF. The DNA for the CDR3 is TGTGCCAGCTCGTCGCATCCGGGACAGGGGTATAACGAGCAGTACTTC.

The chain carries TRBV5-4 and TRBJ1-1; 10 positions agree with TRBD1. The CDR3 is 16 amino acids. CDR1 and CDR2 from the germline V gene are SGHNT and YYREEE (reference sequence). Losses at the gene ends were 0 bases for V and 1 base for J; bases not matched to a gene: 3. CDR3 region: CASSLGDRGRNTEAFF. The CDR3 nucleotides are TGTGCCAGCAGCTTGGGTGACAGGGGGCGGAACACTGAAGCTTTCTTT.